Detailed here is one T cell receptor beta chain. The sample is drawn from a study of blood T cell repertoires in COVID-19. Across the whole study: Researchers got acute and convalescent COVID-19 samples from the United States, Italy and Spain. T cells, B-cell-depleted T cells, or PBMCs provided the cDNA or gDNA that served as material.

In the source study's methods: Estimation of nucleated cell counts was performed using reference gene primer amplification. Sequencing was performed with immunoSEQ multiplex PCR; in TCRdb, only in-frame clones are kept and a portion is missing. Clone size and the V and J calls come from that table; the DNA yielded D and trimming. The table records hundreds of thousands of clones, roughly 86% of them present only once. Per germline, CDR1 LNHDA and CDR2 SQIVND (reference sequence). Trimming left V 5 bases short and J 2 bases short, with 19 bases between. CDR3 length: 16 residues. The chain links TRBV19 to TRBJ2-7; tentative D call: TRBD2 (6 bases). Sequences were obtained from peripheral blood. The source of this sequence is a man in his late teens or twenties with active or convalescent COVID-19. In DNA, the CDR3 is TGTGCCAGTAGTTCGCGCGGGGAAATGAAAGCCTACGAGCAGTACTTC. It encodes CASSSRGEMKAYEQYF.